This T cell receptor beta chain was identified during a study of regulatory T cells in long-lasting Graves disease (dated by TCRdb to the early 2020s). In terms of the full investigation: Newly diagnosed Graves' disease patients had taken antithyroid drugs for less than 3 months. This study used TCR sequencing and RNA sequencing of peripheral blood to compare persistent Graves' disease patients against newly diagnosed Graves' disease patients. The study was registered as a clinical trial and conducted in China. TCR sequencing covered around 13 persistent and 20 or so newly diagnosed Graves' disease patients, about 35 samples in total.

Libraries were prepared through multiplex PCR. The instrument was an Illumina HiSeq 4000. CDR3 regions were amplified by Arm-PCR with iRepertoire HTBI primers to construct TCR beta libraries. Gel purification was performed on PCR products prior to sequencing. Per the source publication's procedure: Across samples, 60 to 70 TRBV and 15 or so TRBJ segments were identified and used for gene usage analysis of CDR3 amino acid clonotypes. Filtered high-quality paired reads were merged into contigs using COPE and FqMerger. BLAST was used to align contigs to the IMGT TRBV, TRBD and TRBJ reference genes, and CDR3 was defined following IMGT. Any clonotype with a frequency above 0.1% was counted as a highly expanded clone. Repertoire diversity was measured by Shannon entropy, and V-J evenness by the Gini coefficient. A clonotype was considered public if more than one individual shared it. TCRdb reprocessed the public reads (quality trimming at Q25 with fastp, clone calling with MiXCR) and kept in-frame beta chains. Rows are unified per CDR3 protein, each entry keeping the most common DNA and genes. The V and J calls, along with clone size, are taken from TCRdb and not from the paper's own processing. The sample table shows 530,000 or so distinct CDR3 sequences, and about 16% are seen once. The ten largest clones capture around 13% of the sample.

The time point label, read with the paper, signifies: newly diagnosed GD, antithyroid drugs for less than 3 months. For both TCR sequencing and RNA sequencing, RNA was extracted from PBMCs in TRIzol. Graves' disease was diagnosed according to American Thyroid Association guidelines. Recruitment of patients was carried out at an endocrinology department in Xi'an, China. Each patient gave approximately 10 milliliters of peripheral blood, collected in an EDTA anticoagulant tube. PBMCs were isolated by Ficoll Paque Plus density gradient separation without further T cell sorting. An Agilent 2100 Bioanalyzer and agarose gel were used to check RNA quality, while a NanoDrop 2000 measured RNA concentration. The paper's findings and limits, for the study overall: Peripheral blood alone was examined, since thyroid tissue, which constituted the primary lesion, could not be accessed. TRBV28, TRBJ1-2 and TRBJ2-5 were preferentially used in persistent disease, while TRBV20-1 and TRBJ2-1 were favored in newly diagnosed disease. Persistent Graves' disease patients showed lower TCR Shannon entropy and fewer highly expanded clones than newly diagnosed patients, suggesting clonal expansion. The small sample size was acknowledged by the authors as a limitation that may reduce accuracy. A larger number of public clonotypes was shared among persistent patients (around 2,500) than among newly diagnosed patients (over 850). Sequencing and analysis were limited to the TCR beta chain.

This clonotype has only a few counts. This clone's antigen is unknown. Base qualities are not recorded, but no much larger clone differs from it by a single base. The cysteine opens and the phenylalanine closes a CDR3 of 14 amino acids. The read is trimmed to its CDR3 DNA, 42 bases read in frame from base 1. Per the germline V gene, KGHSH is the CDR1 and LQKENI is the CDR2. Germline trimming amounts to 6 bases on V and 6 bases on J, with 5 as the count of junction bases outside the gene matches. This sample also appeared in a second study, on T cells in Graves' hyperthyroidism and ophthalmopathy. As the second paper documents: Graves' hyperthyroidism was defined as stable when no progression to ophthalmopathy occurred over 18 months of follow-up. The hyperthyroidism patients were between 18 and 65 years old and newly diagnosed, with a disease duration of less than 2 months. Exclusion was applied to patients with uncontrolled infections, other autoimmune diseases, pregnancy or lactation. Diagnoses were established on the basis of clinical symptoms, serum thyroxine and TRAb, thyroid ultrasound, and orbital computed tomography. For the first round of RT-PCR on the TCR CDR3, the HTBI primer set was used together with the Qiagen OneStep RT-PCR kit. Blood samples also contained most of the expanded thyroid clonotypes (frequency above 0.001), which suggests that blood repertoires may reflect thyroid immune responses. A model built on a 13 V-J signature distinguished ophthalmopathy from stable hyperthyroidism, reaching around 88% sensitivity and about 81% specificity in cross-validation and 80%/75% in testing. During validation, the model predicted progression to ophthalmopathy a median of about 6.5 months ahead of onset, with almost 71% sensitivity and 72.22% specificity. To identify distinguishing TCR V-J signatures, a discovery cohort of 95 to 100 patients was used, comprising fewer than 45 with Graves' ophthalmopathy and some 60 with stable Graves' hyperthyroidism. Prospective prediction of ophthalmopathy was tested in an independent validation cohort consisting of about 19 hyperthyroidism patients and approximately 16 patients who later progressed to ophthalmopathy. The 95 to 100 discovery patients were divided at random into training and test sets in a 7:3 ratio. Thyroid tissue and blood T-cell repertoires from about 6 Graves' hyperthyroidism patients were also compared in the study. Once sampling was done, hyperthyroidism patients were given methimazole at a starting dose of 30 mg daily, whereas ophthalmopathy patients were given high-dose intravenous methylprednisolone. A second multiplex PCR round built the libraries, followed by size selection and purification. Sequencing of the libraries was done on an Illumina HiSeq2000 using paired-end 100 bp reads. SOAPnuke was used to process the raw data, removing reads that contained adapters or uncalled bases, had a mean Phred below 15, or lacked an exact match to the constant primer or identifier. COPE v1.2.5 was used to merge high-quality paired reads, and clonotypes were defined as unique nucleotide sequences. Clonotypes were aligned to IMGT TRBV, TRBD and TRBJ reference segments using MiTCR v1.1. The analysis included only V-J combinations with a frequency above 0.0001, which together covered roughly 99% of the repertoires. A TCS score was defined as the ratio of F50 (clonal expansion) to E x V (chaos), with BLOSUM62-based TCRdist applied between CDR3 peptides within each V-J. Welch's t-statistics and random forest reduced fewer than 600 V-J features to around 14, which were used in a naive Bayes classifier (R e1071). No statistical method was used to set the sample size in advance, and investigators knew the group allocation. The paper reports TCR Vbeta CDR3 sequencing of 130 to 150 peripheral blood samples: 43 ophthalmopathy, over 70 hyperthyroidism and 17 progressor patients.

The sample in question was peripheral blood mononuclear cells (PBMCs), obtained at new diagnosis, from a patient treated with antithyroid drugs. This sequence uses TRBV18 and TRBJ2-5; 12 of the junction bases match TRBD2. The origin of this receptor is a man aged 18 to 35 with Graves disease. Donor details come from another sample of the same person, matched by shared clones. This receptor has the CDR3 CASSTSGSLKTQYF. The nucleotide sequence is TGTGCCAGCTCGACTAGCGGGAGTTTGAAGACCCAGTACTTC. With the portions outside the CDR3 filled from the reference TRBV18 and TRBJ2-5 genes, the complete variable region becomes NAGVMQNPRHLVRRRGQEARLRCSPMKGHSHVYWYRQLPEEGLKFMVYLQKENIIDESGMPKERFSAEFPKEGPSILRIQQVVRGDSAAYFCASSTSGSLKTQYFGPGTRLLVL.